A single TCR beta chain is shown here with its context. What it recognizes is unknown. Trimming at V came to 2 bases and at J to 8 bases, leaving 6 bases not matched to a gene. In germline, CDR1 is MNHEY, CDR2 SVGAGI. This CDR3 has 15 amino acids. This sample is part of a study of cytomegalovirus exposure and HLA in healthy donors. Overall study: Sequencing of roughly 180 million T cells in an earlier analysis found around 100 million unique TCR beta sequences. General study points: Donors belonging to an Asian-associated ancestry cluster reportedly showed fewer N-insertions in productive TCRs than the 666-donor mean, according to what a later analysis found. TCR beta chains associated with HLA were, in a later analysis, more clonally expanded than equally common others. TCR beta chain V- and J-gene trimming was linked, in a later analysis, to a missense variant in DCLRE1C.

PCR involved 60 Vbeta and 13 Jbeta primers. Using immunoSEQ multiplex PCR, the repertoire was profiled, and TCRdb retains in-frame clones only, with some absent. The table lists roughly 150,000 clones, around 85% of them singletons. The TCR sequence derives from a boy aged 2 to 10 in good health and CMV-seronegative. The J gene is TRBJ2-1, the V gene TRBV6-5; 10 bases line up with TRBD1. Sequenced input: PBMCs. The CDR3 protein is CASSYLGQGTHEQFF. Here the CDR3 DNA reads TGTGCCAGCAGTTACCTGGGACAGGGGACCCATGAGCAGTTCTTC.